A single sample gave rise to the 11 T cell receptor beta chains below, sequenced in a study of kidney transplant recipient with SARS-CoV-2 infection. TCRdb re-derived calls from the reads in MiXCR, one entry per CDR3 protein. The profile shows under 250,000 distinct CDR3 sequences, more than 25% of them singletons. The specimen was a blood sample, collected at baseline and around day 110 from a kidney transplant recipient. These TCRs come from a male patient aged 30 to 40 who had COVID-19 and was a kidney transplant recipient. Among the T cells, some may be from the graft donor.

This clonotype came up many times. The CDR3 sequence is CASSQPGSAITEAFF. The CDR3 DNA reads as TGTGCCAGCAGCCAACCCGGGTCGGCGATTACTGAAGCTTTCTTT. The V gene is TRBV4-2, the J gene TRBJ1-1; D is unresolved. Trimming stripped 2 bases from V and 5 bases from J, with 15 bases between. Germline CDR1 is LGHNA and CDR2 is YNFKEQ. CDR3 length equals 15 residues.

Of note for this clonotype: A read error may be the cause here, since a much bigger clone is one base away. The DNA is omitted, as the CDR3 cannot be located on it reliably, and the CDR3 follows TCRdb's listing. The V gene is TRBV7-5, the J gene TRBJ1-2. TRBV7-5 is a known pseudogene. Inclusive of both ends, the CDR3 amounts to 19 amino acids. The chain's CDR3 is CISAPEREIEVGKTYGYTF.

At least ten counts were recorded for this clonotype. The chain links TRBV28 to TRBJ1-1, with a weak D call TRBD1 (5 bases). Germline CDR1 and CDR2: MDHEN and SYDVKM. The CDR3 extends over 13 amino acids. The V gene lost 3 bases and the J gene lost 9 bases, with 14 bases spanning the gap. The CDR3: CASSLGGMGKAFF. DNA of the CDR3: TGTGCCAGCAGTTTGGGGGGGATGGGGAAAGCTTTCTTT. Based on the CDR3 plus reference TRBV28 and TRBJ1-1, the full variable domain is DVKVTQSSRYLVKRTGEKVFLECVQDMDHENMFWYRQDPGLGLRLIYFSYDVKMKEKGDIPEGYSVSREKKERFSLILESASTNQTSMYLCASSLGGMGKAFFGQGTRLTVV.

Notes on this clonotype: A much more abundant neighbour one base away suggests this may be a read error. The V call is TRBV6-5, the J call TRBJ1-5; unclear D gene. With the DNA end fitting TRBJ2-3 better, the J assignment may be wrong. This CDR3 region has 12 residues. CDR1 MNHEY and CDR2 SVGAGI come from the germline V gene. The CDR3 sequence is CASTLSNQPQYF. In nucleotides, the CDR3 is TGTGCCAGCACCCTTAGCAATCAGCCCCAGTATTTT.

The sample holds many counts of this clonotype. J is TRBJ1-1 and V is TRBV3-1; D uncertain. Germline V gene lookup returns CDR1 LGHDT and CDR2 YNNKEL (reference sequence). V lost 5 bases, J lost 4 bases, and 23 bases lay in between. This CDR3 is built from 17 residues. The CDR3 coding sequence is TGTGCCAGCAGCTGGGATGGTCCCATTTCAATTCGCACTGAAGCTTTCTTT. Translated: CASSWDGPISIRTEAFF.

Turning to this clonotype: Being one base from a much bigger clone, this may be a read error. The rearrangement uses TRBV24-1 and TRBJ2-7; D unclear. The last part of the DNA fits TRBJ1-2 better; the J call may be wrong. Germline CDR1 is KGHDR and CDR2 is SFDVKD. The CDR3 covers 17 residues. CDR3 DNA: TGTGCCACCAGTGAACGCGCTAGTACCAGAAAGACCTATGGCTACACCTTC. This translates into CATSERASTRKTYGYTF.

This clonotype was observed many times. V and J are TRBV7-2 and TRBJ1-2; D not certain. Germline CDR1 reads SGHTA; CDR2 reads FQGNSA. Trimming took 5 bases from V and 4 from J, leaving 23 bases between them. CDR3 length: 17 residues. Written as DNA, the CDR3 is TGTGCCAGCAGCAGAGGCGTCAGAGACGGAAAGACCTATGGCTACACCTTC. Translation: CASSRGVRDGKTYGYTF.

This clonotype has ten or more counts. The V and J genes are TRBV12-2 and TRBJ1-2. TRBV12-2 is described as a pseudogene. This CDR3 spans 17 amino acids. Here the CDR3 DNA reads TGTGCAAGTCGCCCAATTAAGACTCCACGAAAGACCTATGGCTACACCTTC. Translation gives CASRPIKTPRKTYGYTF.

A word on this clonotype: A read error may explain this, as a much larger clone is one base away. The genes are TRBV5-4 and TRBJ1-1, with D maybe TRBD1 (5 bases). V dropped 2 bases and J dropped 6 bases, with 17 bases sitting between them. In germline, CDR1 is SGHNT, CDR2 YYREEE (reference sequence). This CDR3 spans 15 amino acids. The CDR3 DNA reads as TGTGCCAGCAGCTTAAGGGCCGGACAAAACGCTGAAGCTTTCTTT. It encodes CASSLRAGQNAEAFF. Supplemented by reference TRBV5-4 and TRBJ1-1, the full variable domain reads ETGVTQSPTHLIKTRGQQVTLRCSSQSGHNTVSWYQQALGQGPQFIFQYYREEENGRGNFPPRFSGLQFPNYSSELNVNALELDDSALYLCASSLRAGQNAEAFFGQGTRLTVV.

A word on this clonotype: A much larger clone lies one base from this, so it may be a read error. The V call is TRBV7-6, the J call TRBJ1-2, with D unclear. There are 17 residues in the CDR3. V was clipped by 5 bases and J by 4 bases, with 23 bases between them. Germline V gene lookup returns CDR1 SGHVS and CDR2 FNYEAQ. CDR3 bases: TGTGCCAGCAGCGATCGTAATGAATCTCGAAAGACCTATGGCTACACCTTC. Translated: CASSDRNESRKTYGYTF.

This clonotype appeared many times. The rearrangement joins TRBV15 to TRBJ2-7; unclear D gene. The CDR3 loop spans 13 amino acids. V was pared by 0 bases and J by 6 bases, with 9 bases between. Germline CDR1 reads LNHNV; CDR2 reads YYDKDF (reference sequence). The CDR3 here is CATSRDLRSEQYF. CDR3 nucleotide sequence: TGTGCCACCAGCAGAGATCTTCGCTCCGAGCAGTACTTC.